Reported below is one T cell receptor beta chain. Per the original data handling: How many nucleated cells were present was estimated from reference gene primer amplification. Produced via immunoSEQ multiplex PCR; TCRdb's table is partial and in-frame only. V and J calls and clone size come straight from that table; D and trimming were deduced from the DNA. The sample holds approximately 99,000 clones, around 87% seen once. This CDR3 has 14 amino acids. The V and J ends lost 0 bases and 6 bases respectively, with 12 bases between them. In germline, CDR1 is MGHRA, CDR2 YSYEKL. The data were taken from a study of blood T cell repertoires in COVID-19. Study-level background: Samples of COVID-19 (acute and convalescent) were obtained from the United States, Italy and Spain. PBMCs, B-cell-depleted T cells, or T cells provided the cDNA or gDNA that made up the material.

The material sequenced was peripheral blood. The chain uses TRBV4-1 and TRBJ2-7; possibly TRBD1 for D (5 bases). The TCR originated in a human donor in a cohort sampled during active COVID-19. The CDR3 is CASSQDGQGLEQYF. Here the CDR3 DNA reads TGCGCCAGCAGCCAAGATGGTCAGGGCCTCGAGCAGTACTTC.